Below, 22 T cell receptor beta chains from the same sample are listed, as sequenced in a study of T-cell memory formation after mild COVID-19. Each CDR3 protein gets one entry after TCRdb re-called the 5' RACE reads with MiXCR. The sample holds roughly 250,000 distinct CDR3 sequences, 15% to 20% seen once. Sample: PBMCs or a T cell subset sorted from them (not recorded which). All receptors derive from a man aged 18-30 years who had mild COVID-19 (a few samples of this study predate the infection). Cell type and time point are not known.

This clonotype was counted between two and nine times. The chain employs TRBV7-2 and TRBJ2-6, with TRBD1 identical over 12 bases. Germline CDR1 is SGHTA and CDR2 is FQGNSA. This CDR3 is built from 18 residues. The trim removed 6 bases at V and 4 bases at J, leaving 10 bases unmatched. CDR3 loop: CASRRPGQGAPGANVLTF. In DNA form, the CDR3 reads TGTGCCAGCAGGAGACCGGGACAGGGGGCGCCGGGGGCCAACGTCCTGACTTTC.

This clonotype was seen many times. The CDR3: CASSPRRNTGELFF. The DNA of the CDR3 is TGTGCCAGCAGCCCTCGGCGGAACACCGGGGAGCTGTTTTTT. The genes are TRBV7-2 and TRBJ2-2, with D unresolved. Germline values: CDR1 SGHTA, CDR2 FQGNSA. Trimming took 5 bases from V and 1 from J, leaving 8 bases between them. The CDR3 extends over 14 amino acids.

This clonotype was recorded a few times. The chain is built from TRBV7-9 and TRBJ1-3; D unclear. Germline values: CDR1 SEHNR, CDR2 FQNEAQ (reference sequence). The V and J ends lost 5 bases and 4 bases respectively, with 18 bases between them. The CDR3 length is 16 residues. CDR3 in DNA: TGTGCCAGCAGCCCAAGCGGACCGGCTAGGGGAAACACCATATATTTT. Translation gives CASSPSGPARGNTIYF.

This chain uses TRBV27 with TRBJ2-7, with D perhaps TRBD2 (6 bases). In germline, CDR1 is MNHEY, CDR2 SMNVEV (reference sequence). CDR3 length: 12 residues. Trimming left V 4 bases short and J 7 bases short, with 11 bases between. CDR3 loop: CASSSKAGEQYV. CDR3 in DNA: TGTGCCAGCAGTTCTAAGGCGGGGGAGCAGTACGTC.

The V call is TRBV12-3 or TRBV12-4, the J call TRBJ2-3; D is perhaps TRBD2 (6 bases). The CDR3 consists of 15 residues. The V end was cut by 2 bases, the J end by 0 bases, with 9 bases between. The CDR3 DNA sequence: TGTGCCAGCAGTTTAATGGGGGGAAGCACAGATACGCAGTATTTT. This encodes CASSLMGGSTDTQYF.

The CDR3 spells CASSPPVAAGANVLTF. The CDR3 DNA follows: TGTGCCAGCAGTCCCCCGGTGGCGGCTGGGGCCAACGTCCTGACTTTC. The V gene is TRBV12-3 or TRBV12-4, the J gene TRBJ2-6; D gene ambiguous. There are 16 residues in the CDR3. V lost 5 bases and J 2 bases, leaving 13 bases between the germline ends.

This clonotype was seen ten or more times. The chain joins TRBV5-1 to TRBJ1-1; 8 bases are shared with TRBD1. Germline V gives CDR1 SGHRS, CDR2 YFSETQ. The V and J ends lost 2 bases and 3 bases, in that order; junction bases with no gene match: 3. CDR3 size: 14 residues. CDR3 nucleotides: TGCGCCAGCAGCTTACAGGGGGATGACACTGAAGCTTTCTTT. It specifies CASSLQGDDTEAFF.

The V and J genes are TRBV11-3 and TRBJ1-1; D possibly corresponds to TRBD1 (5 bases). The CDR3 totals 16 residues. From germline, CDR1 is SGHNT and CDR2 YENEEA. Trimming removed 4 bases from V and 0 bases from J, with 15 bases in between. CDR3: CASSYPRDPVNTEAFF. The CDR3 nucleotides read TGTGCCAGCAGCTACCCTCGGGACCCTGTGAACACTGAAGCTTTCTTT. Together with reference TRBV11-3 and TRBJ1-1, the CDR3 gives the full variable domain: EAGVVQSPRYKIIEKKQPVAFWCNPISGHNTLYWYLQNLGQGPELLIRYENEEAVDDSQLPKDRFSAERLKGVDSTLKIQPAELGDSAVYLCASSYPRDPVNTEAFFGQGTRLTVV.

This clonotype was seen only a few times. This chain uses TRBV6-1 with TRBJ2-7; 8 nucleotides line up with TRBD1. This CDR3 region has 14 residues. The junction had 4 bases not matched to a gene; V was cut back by 6 bases and J by 0 bases. Germline CDR1 MNHNS, CDR2 SASEGT. In DNA, the CDR3 is TGTGCCAGCAGGGACAGGGCGAGCTCCTACGAGCAGTACGTC. This translates into CASRDRASSYEQYV.

This clonotype was found once. The chain couples TRBV3-1 to TRBJ1-4, with TRBD1 matching 12 bases. Germline CDR1 LGHDT, CDR2 YNNKEL (reference sequence). The CDR3 is 15 residues long. J gave up 10 bases and V 5 bases, and 8 bases lay outside the gene matches. The CDR3 DNA sequence: TGTGCCAGCAGCGACCCCGGGACAGGGGGCAGAAAACTGTTTTTT. Translating it yields CASSDPGTGGRKLFF.

The chain links TRBV5-5 to TRBJ2-3; TRBD2 matches at 12 bases. CDR1 and CDR2 from the germline V gene are SGHKS and YYEKEE (reference sequence). V was pared by 4 bases and J by 1 base, with 7 bases of the junction left unmatched. The CDR3 has 17 amino acids. CDR3 sequence: CASSPARTSGGTDTQYF. In nucleotides, the CDR3 is TGTGCCAGCAGCCCGGCGCGGACTAGCGGGGGCACAGATACGCAGTATTTT.

Only a few counts were recorded for this clonotype. The genes are TRBV5-1 and TRBJ1-4; D is unresolved. V dropped 4 bases and J dropped 4 bases, with 20 bases sitting between them. The CDR3 consists of 17 residues. Germline values: CDR1 SGHRS, CDR2 YFSETQ. The CDR3 DNA is TGCGCCAGCAGCCCCCGTCCCCCATCCAGTCTTAATGAAAAACTGTTTTTT. Translating it yields CASSPRPPSSLNEKLFF.

The sample holds a few counts of this clonotype. The rearrangement joins TRBV20-1 to TRBJ2-5; 9 nucleotides agree with TRBD2. This CDR3 is built from 14 residues. Germline lookup yields CDR1 DFQATT and CDR2 SNEGSKA (reference sequence). Trimming cost V 4 bases and J 5 bases; bases outside gene matches: 8. The CDR3 DNA follows: TGCAGTGCTATCCCGGCGGGGGGGCCGGAGACCCAGTACTTC. This sequence encodes CSAIPAGGPETQYF.

This clonotype was observed a few times. The genes are TRBV5-1 and TRBJ1-2, with 10 bases identical to TRBD1. The CDR3 is 13 residues long. Losses at the gene ends were 4 bases for V and 6 bases for J; bases not matched to a gene: 3. Germline loops: CDR1 SGHRS, CDR2 YFSETQ. The CDR3 DNA follows: TGCGCCAGCAGCGAAGGGACAGGGGATGGCTACACCTTC. Amino acids: CASSEGTGDGYTF.

The chain uses TRBV20-1 and TRBJ2-5; TRBD1 matches at 7 bases. Trimming at V came to 0 bases and at J to 2 bases, leaving 3 bases not matched to a gene. The CDR3 spans 14 residues. Germline values: CDR1 DFQATT, CDR2 SNEGSKA (reference sequence). The CDR3 region is CSARDRQGQETQYF. The CDR3 nucleotides read TGCAGTGCTAGAGACCGACAGGGACAAGAGACCCAGTACTTC.

The chain combines TRBV20-1 with TRBJ2-2; D is unresolved. The germline gives CDR1 DFQATT, CDR2 SNEGSKA (reference sequence). Trimming left V 3 bases short and J 5 bases short, with 4 bases between. The length of the CDR3 is 11 residues. In DNA, the CDR3 is TGCAGTGCTAGGGTAACCGGGGAGCTGTTTTTT. It encodes CSARVTGELFF.

The chain recombines TRBV7-6 with TRBJ2-3, with TRBD2 matching 15 bases. Germline loops: CDR1 SGHVS, CDR2 FNYEAQ. CDR3 length equals 18 residues. V shed 4 bases and J 0 bases; nucleotides not matched to a gene: 5. The CDR3 DNA reads TGTGCCAGCAGCTCGGGACTAGCGGGGGGTCTTAGCACAGATACGCAGTATTTT. Its protein is CASSSGLAGGLSTDTQYF.

The CDR3 is CASGRGGALDTQYF. The DNA of the CDR3 is TGTGCCAGCGGGCGCGGGGGGGCCTTAGATACGCAGTATTTT. The chain has TRBV12-3 or TRBV12-4 and TRBJ2-3; 9 nucleotides match TRBD2. CDR3 length equals 14 residues. The ends lost 8 bases at V and 5 bases at J; junction bases unmatched: 8.

The V and J genes are TRBV19 and TRBJ2-7; D uncertain. Germline values: CDR1 LNHDA, CDR2 SQIVND (reference sequence). V was trimmed by 7 bases and J by 2 bases, leaving 12 bases between them. There are 13 residues in the CDR3. CDR3 in DNA: TGTGCCAGTACCCGGAGATTGACCTACGAGCAGTACGTC. Residues: CASTRRLTYEQYV.

This chain links TRBV28 with TRBJ1-1, with D possibly being TRBD1 (5 bases). Germline CDR1 and CDR2: MDHEN and SYDVKM. V was trimmed by 0 bases and J by 5 bases, leaving 7 bases between them. The CDR3 sequence is 13 residues long. CDR3 bases: TGTGCCAGCAGTTTATGGGGGGGGACTGAAGCTTTCTTT. This translates into CASSLWGGTEAFF.

The chain recombines TRBV20-1 with TRBJ1-4; D is unresolved. Germline loops: CDR1 DFQATT, CDR2 SNEGSKA (reference sequence). Deletions cut 0 bases from V and 4 bases from J, with 9 bases between. This CDR3 comprises 14 residues. This CDR3 is CSARDPVVNEKLFF. The CDR3 DNA is TGCAGTGCTAGAGACCCGGTAGTTAATGAAAAACTGTTTTTT.

This clonotype has more than one count but fewer than ten. The V gene is TRBV7-6, the J gene TRBJ2-7; TRBD1 aligns across 7 bases. The length of the CDR3 is 14 residues. V was pared by 5 bases and J by 3 bases, with 7 bases of the junction left unmatched. The germline V gene has CDR1 SGHVS and CDR2 FNYEAQ. The CDR3: CASSRSGQNYEQYF. The CDR3 DNA follows: TGTGCCAGCAGCCGCTCGGGACAGAACTACGAGCAGTACTTC.